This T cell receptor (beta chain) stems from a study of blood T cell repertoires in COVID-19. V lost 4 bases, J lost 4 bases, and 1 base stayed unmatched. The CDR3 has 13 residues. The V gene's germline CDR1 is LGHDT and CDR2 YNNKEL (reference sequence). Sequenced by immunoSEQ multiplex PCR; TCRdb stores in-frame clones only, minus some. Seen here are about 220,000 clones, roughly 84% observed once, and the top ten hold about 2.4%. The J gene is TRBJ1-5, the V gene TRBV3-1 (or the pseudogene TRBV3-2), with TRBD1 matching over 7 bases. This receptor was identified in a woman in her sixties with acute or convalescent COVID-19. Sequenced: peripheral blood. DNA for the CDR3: TGTGCCAGCAGCCTGGGACAGAATCAGCCCCAGCATTTT. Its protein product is CASSLGQNQPQHF.